This TCR beta chain appears in the sequencing data of a study of blood T cell repertoires in COVID-19. Study-level information: The United States, Italy and Spain were the sources of the acute and convalescent COVID-19 samples. PBMCs, B-cell-depleted T cells, or T cells were the source of the cDNA or gDNA that made up the material.

In the source study's methods: Amplification from reference gene primers served as the basis for estimated nucleated cell counts. Sequencing used immunoSEQ multiplex PCR; TCRdb keeps in-frame clones, though not all of them. The V and J calls and clone size were taken over from that table, and D and trimming were inferred from the DNA. The sample consists of 150,000 to 200,000 clones, roughly nine tenths of them appearing once. Germline V gene lookup returns CDR1 LGHDT and CDR2 YNNKEL (reference sequence). CDR3 size: 18 residues. Unmatched junction bases numbered 12, after V lost 4 bases and J lost 2 bases.

The chain carries TRBV3-1 (or the pseudogene TRBV3-2) and TRBJ2-3; 10 positions match TRBD2. Sequenced sample: peripheral blood. The source of this sequence is a man aged 60-69 years with acute or convalescent COVID-19. CDR3 region: CASSRTRTSGRFTDTQYF. CDR3 DNA sequence: TGTGCCAGCAGCCGAACTAGGACTAGCGGACGATTCACAGATACGCAGTATTTT.